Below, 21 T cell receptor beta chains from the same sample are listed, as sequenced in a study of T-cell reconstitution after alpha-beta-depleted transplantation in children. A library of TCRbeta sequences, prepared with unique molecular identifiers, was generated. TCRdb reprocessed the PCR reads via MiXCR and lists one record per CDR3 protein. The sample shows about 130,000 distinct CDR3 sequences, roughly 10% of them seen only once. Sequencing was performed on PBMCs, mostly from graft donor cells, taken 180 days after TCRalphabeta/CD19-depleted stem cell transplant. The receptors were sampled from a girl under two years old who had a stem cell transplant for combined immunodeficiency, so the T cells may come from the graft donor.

The CDR3 loop reads CSVMDYEQYF. CDR3 nucleotide sequence: TGCAGCGTAATGGACTACGAGCAGTACTTC. The rearrangement links TRBV29-1 to TRBJ2-7; D is uncertain. CDR3 size: 10 residues. Per the germline V gene, CDR1 is SQVTM and CDR2 is ANQGSEA. V lost 6 bases, J lost 3 bases, and 6 bases lay in between.

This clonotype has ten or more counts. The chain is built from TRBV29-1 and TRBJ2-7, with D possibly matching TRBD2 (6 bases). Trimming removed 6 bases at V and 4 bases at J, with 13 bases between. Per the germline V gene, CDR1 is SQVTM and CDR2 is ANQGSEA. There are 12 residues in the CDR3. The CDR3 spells CSVGQGLYEQYF. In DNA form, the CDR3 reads TGCAGCGTCGGACAAGGACTATACGAGCAGTACTTC.

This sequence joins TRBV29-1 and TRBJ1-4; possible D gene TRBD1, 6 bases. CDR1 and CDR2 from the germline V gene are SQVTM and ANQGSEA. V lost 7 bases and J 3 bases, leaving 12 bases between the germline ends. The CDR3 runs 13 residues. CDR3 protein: CSAGQIPNEKLFF. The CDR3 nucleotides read TGCAGCGCTGGACAGATACCTAATGAAAAACTGTTTTTT. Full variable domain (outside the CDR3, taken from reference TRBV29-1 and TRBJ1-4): SAVISQKPSRDICQRGTSLTIQCQVDSQVTMMFWYRQQPGQSLTLIATANQGSEATYESGFVIDKFPISRPNLTFSTLTVSNMSPEDSSIYLCSAGQIPNEKLFFGSGTQLSVL.

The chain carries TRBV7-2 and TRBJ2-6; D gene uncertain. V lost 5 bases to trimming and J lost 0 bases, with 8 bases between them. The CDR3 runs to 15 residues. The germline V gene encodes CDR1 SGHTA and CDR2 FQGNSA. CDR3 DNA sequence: TGTGCCAGCAGCCCCCGCTTCTCTGGGGCCAACGTCCTGACTTTC. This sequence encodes CASSPRFSGANVLTF.

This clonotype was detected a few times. CDR3 sequence: CASSVGLAGEQYF. The DNA of the CDR3 is TGTGCCAGCAGCGTAGGACTAGCGGGCGAGCAGTACTTC. The V gene is TRBV9, the J gene TRBJ2-7, with TRBD2 matching 10 bases. V dropped 0 bases and J dropped 6; count of bases not matched to a gene: 0. There are 13 residues in the CDR3. Germline CDR1 and CDR2: SGDLS and YYNGEE.

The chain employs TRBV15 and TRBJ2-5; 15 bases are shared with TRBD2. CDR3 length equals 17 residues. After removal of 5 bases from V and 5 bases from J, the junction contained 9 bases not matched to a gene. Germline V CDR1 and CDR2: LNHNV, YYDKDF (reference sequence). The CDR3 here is CATSAGLAGGPEETQYF. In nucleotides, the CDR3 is TGTGCCACCAGCGCAGGACTAGCGGGAGGGCCGGAGGAGACCCAGTACTTC.

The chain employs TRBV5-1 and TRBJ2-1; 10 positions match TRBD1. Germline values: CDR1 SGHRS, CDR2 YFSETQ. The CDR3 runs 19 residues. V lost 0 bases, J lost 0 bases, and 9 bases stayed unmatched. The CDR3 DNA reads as TGCGCCAGCAGCTTGGTAGTGGGGACAGGGGCAGGCTCCTACAATGAGCAGTTCTTC. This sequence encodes CASSLVVGTGAGSYNEQFF.

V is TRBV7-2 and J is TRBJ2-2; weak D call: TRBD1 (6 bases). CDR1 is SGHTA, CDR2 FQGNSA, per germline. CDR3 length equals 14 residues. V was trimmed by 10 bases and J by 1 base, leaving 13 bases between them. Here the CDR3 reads CATPLGGNTGELFF. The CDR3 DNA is TGTGCCACCCCATTAGGGGGGAACACCGGGGAGCTGTTTTTT.

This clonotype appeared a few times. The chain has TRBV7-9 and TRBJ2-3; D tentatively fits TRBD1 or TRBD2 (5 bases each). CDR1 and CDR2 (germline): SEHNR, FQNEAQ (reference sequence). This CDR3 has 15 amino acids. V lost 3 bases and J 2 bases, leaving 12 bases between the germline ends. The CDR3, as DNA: TGTGCCAGCAGCTTTACCGGGACGGTCACAGATACGCAGTATTTT. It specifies CASSFTGTVTDTQYF.

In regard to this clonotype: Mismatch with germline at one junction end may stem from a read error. The CDR3 region is CASKTSIRSGANDLTF. Here the CDR3 DNA reads TGTGCCAGTAAGACGTCAATCCGCTCTGGGGCCAACGACCTGACTTTC. The gene calls are TRBV7-9 and TRBJ2-6, with D tentatively TRBD1 (5 bases). The CDR3 runs to 16 residues. The germline gives CDR1 SEHNR, CDR2 FQNEAQ (reference sequence).

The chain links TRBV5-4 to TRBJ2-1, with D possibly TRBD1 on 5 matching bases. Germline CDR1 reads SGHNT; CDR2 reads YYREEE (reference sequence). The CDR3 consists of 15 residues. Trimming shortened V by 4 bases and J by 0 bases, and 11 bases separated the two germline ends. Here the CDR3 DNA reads TGTGCCAGCAGCCCAGGGCCCGACTCCTACAATGAGCAGTTCTTC. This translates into CASSPGPDSYNEQFF.

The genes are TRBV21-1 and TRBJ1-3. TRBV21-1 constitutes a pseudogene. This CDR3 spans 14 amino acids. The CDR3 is CASSKGGQRNTIYF. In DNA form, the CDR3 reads TGTGCCAGCAGCAAAGGAGGGCAAAGAAACACCATATATTTT.

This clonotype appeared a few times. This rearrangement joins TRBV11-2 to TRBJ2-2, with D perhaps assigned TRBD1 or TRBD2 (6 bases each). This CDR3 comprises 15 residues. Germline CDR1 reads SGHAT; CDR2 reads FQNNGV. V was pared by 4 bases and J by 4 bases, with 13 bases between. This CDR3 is CASSSRDTTTGELFF. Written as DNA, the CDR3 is TGTGCCAGCAGCTCGCGGGACACTACCACCGGGGAGCTGTTTTTT.

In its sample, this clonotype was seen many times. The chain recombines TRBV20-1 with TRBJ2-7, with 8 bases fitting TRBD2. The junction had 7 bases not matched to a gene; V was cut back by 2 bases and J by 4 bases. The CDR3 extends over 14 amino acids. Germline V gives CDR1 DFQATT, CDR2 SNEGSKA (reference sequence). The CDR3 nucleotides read TGCAGTGCTAGATACAGCGGGAGAATGTACGAGCAGTACTTC. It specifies CSARYSGRMYEQYF.

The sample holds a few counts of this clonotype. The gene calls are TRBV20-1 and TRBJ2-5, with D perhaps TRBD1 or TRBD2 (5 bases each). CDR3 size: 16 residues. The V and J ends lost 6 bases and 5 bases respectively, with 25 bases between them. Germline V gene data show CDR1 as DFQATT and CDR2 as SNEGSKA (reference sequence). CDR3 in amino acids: CSAHESRGPLGETQYF. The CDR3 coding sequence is TGCAGTGCCCACGAAAGTCGGGGACCCCTAGGGGAGACCCAGTACTTC.

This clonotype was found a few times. The CDR3 here is CASTPQWSYGYTF. The CDR3 DNA is TGTGCCAGCACTCCCCAGTGGAGCTATGGCTACACCTTC. The rearrangement uses TRBV12-3 or TRBV12-4 and TRBJ1-2; D call uncertain. The CDR3 extends over 13 amino acids. The germline V and J ends were trimmed by 7 bases and 4 bases, with 13 bases remaining between them.

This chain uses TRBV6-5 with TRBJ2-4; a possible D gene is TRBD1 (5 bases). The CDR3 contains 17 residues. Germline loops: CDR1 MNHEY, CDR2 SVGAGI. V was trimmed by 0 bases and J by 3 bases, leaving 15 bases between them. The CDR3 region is CASSYSKGPLDKNIQYF. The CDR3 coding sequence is TGTGCCAGCAGTTACTCGAAGGGGCCATTAGACAAAAACATTCAGTACTTC.

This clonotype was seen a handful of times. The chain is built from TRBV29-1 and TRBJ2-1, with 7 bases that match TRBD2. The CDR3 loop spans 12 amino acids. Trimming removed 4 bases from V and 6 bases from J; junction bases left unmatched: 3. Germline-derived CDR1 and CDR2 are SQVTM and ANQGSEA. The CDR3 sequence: CSVAGRRNEQFF. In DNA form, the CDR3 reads TGCAGCGTTGCCGGGAGGCGCAATGAGCAGTTCTTC.

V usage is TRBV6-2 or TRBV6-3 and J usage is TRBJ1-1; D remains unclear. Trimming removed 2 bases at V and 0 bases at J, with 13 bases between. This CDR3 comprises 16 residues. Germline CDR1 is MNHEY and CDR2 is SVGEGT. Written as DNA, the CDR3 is TGTGCCAGCAGTTACGACCGGGGTTTCATGAACACTGAAGCTTTCTTT. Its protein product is CASSYDRGFMNTEAFF.

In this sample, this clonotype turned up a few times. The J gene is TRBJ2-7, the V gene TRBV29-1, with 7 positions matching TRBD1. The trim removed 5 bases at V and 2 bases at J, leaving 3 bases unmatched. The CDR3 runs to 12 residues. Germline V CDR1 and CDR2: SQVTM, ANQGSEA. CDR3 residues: CSVWDRPYEQYF. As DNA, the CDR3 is TGCAGCGTTTGGGACAGACCCTACGAGCAGTACTTC.

DNA for the CDR3: TGTGCCACCAGTGATTTGCCTGGGACAGGGTTAAGGGACAATGAGCAGTTCTTC. It codes for CATSDLPGTGLRDNEQFF. The chain links TRBV24-1 to TRBJ2-1, with 9 positions matching TRBD1. V was pared by 0 bases and J by 5 bases, with 10 bases of the junction left unmatched. The V gene's germline CDR1 is KGHDR and CDR2 SFDVKD. CDR3 length: 18 residues.